These 4 T cell receptor beta chains were sequenced from one sample in a study of cytomegalovirus exposure and HLA in healthy donors. The PCR ran on 60 Vbeta and 13 Jbeta primers. TCRdb's table, derived via immunoSEQ multiplex PCR, lists solely in-frame clones and lacks some. The table has 90,000 to 130,000 clones, over 65% seen once. The specimen was PBMCs. Source of these receptors: a man aged 25 to 45 in good health and CMV-seropositive.

This clone appeared a few times. V is TRBV4-3 and J is TRBJ2-3; D perhaps matches TRBD2 (6 bases). Germline V gene lookup returns CDR1 LGHNA and CDR2 YSLEER. V lost 4 bases and J 0 bases, leaving 11 bases between the germline ends. This CDR3 has 15 residues. The CDR3 nucleotides read TGCGCCAGCAGCCTGGGGACTTGGAGCACAGATACGCAGTATTTT. It translates to CASSLGTWSTDTQYF.

V usage is TRBV9 and J usage is TRBJ2-7; 7 bases agree with TRBD1. J lost 4 bases, V lost 0 bases, and 4 bases had no gene match. The CDR3 is 14 residues long. Germline CDR1 reads SGDLS; CDR2 reads YYNGEE. Written as DNA, the CDR3 is TGTGCCAGCAGCGTAGAAGGGGGCGGGTACGAGCAGTACTTC. This gives the protein CASSVEGGGYEQYF.

The chain uses TRBV9 and TRBJ2-5; tentative D call: TRBD2 (6 bases). The CDR3 sequence is 15 residues long. Per germline, CDR1 SGDLS and CDR2 YYNGEE. The V end lost 0 bases, the J end lost 5 bases, and 14 bases lay between the germline ends. The CDR3 coding sequence is TGTGCCAGCAGCGTAGAAGGGGAGGTCCGGGAGACCCAGTACTTC. Its translation is CASSVEGEVRETQYF.

This clone was detected only a few times. The CDR3 DNA reads as TGTGCCAGCAGTTACTCGAACAGGGCAAATCAGCCCCAGCATTTT. This encodes CASSYSNRANQPQHF. The chain combines TRBV6-5 with TRBJ1-5; D is possibly TRBD1 (6 bases). CDR3 length: 15 residues. CDR1 and CDR2 from the germline V gene are MNHEY and SVGAGI. Trimming took off 0 bases at V and 4 bases at J, with 10 bases between the two ends.